These 27 T cell receptor beta chains originate from one sample sequenced in a study of CD8 T cells in ankylosing spondylitis. Using its own MiXCR run on the 5' RACE reads, TCRdb lists one record per CDR3 protein. Here the sample spans about 130,000 distinct CDR3 sequences, 6.5% to 9% being singletons. The sequencing sample was made of blood, either unsorted or a sorted T cell fraction (not recorded which). The receptors here all came from a male donor with ankylosing spondylitis or in good health (not recorded which).

This clonotype has just a few counts. The J gene is TRBJ1-3, the V gene TRBV7-3; D perhaps matches TRBD1 (6 bases). Trimming stripped 6 bases from V and 0 bases from J, with 12 bases between. The CDR3 has 15 residues. The germline gives CDR1 SGHTA, CDR2 FQGTGA. As DNA, the CDR3 is TGTGCCAGCAGTCTGAGGGGGGGCTCTGGAAACACCATATATTTT. Translated: CASSLRGGSGNTIYF.

This clonotype was seen ten or more times. The chain employs TRBV11-2 and TRBJ2-1; D is unresolved. The CDR3 contains 14 residues. With 4 bases removed from V and 5 bases from J, the gap between germline ends came to 12 bases. CDR1 SGHAT and CDR2 FQNNGV come from the germline V gene. The CDR3 DNA is TGTGCCAGCAGCTCCAGCTCATGGGACAATGAGCAGTTCTTC. Amino acid sequence: CASSSSSWDNEQFF. The complete variable domain, with remaining parts taken from reference TRBV11-2 and TRBJ2-1, reads EAGVAQSPRYKIIEKRQSVAFWCNPISGHATLYWYQQILGQGPKLLIQFQNNGVVDDSQLPKDRFSAERLKGVDSTLKIQPAKLEDSAVYLCASSSSSWDNEQFFGPGTRLTVL.

In its sample, this clonotype was seen many times. This chain joins TRBV28 and TRBJ2-4; TRBD2 is a possible D gene (5 bases). Germline assignment: CDR1 MDHEN and CDR2 SYDVKM. V lost 3 bases to trimming and J lost 10 bases, with 16 bases between them. The CDR3 loop spans 14 amino acids. In DNA form, the CDR3 reads TGTGCCAGCAGTTTTCAGACGGGGTTTGGGATTCAGTACTTC. Amino acid sequence: CASSFQTGFGIQYF. Looking up the rest from reference TRBV28 and TRBJ2-4 gives the full variable domain: DVKVTQSSRYLVKRTGEKVFLECVQDMDHENMFWYRQDPGLGLRLIYFSYDVKMKEKGDIPEGYSVSREKKERFSLILESASTNQTSMYLCASSFQTGFGIQYFGAGTRLSVL.

This clonotype was counted between two and nine times. The gene calls are TRBV20-1 and TRBJ2-7; 8 bases are a match to TRBD1. Germline lookup yields CDR1 DFQATT and CDR2 SNEGSKA (reference sequence). Trimming at V came to 5 bases and at J to 0 bases, leaving 6 bases not matched to a gene. This CDR3 has 14 amino acids. The CDR3 DNA sequence: TGCAGTGCTCTCCGGGACAGGAGCTCCTACGAGCAGTACTTC. Translated, it gives CSALRDRSSYEQYF.

This clonotype was recorded many times. This chain links TRBV20-1 with TRBJ1-4, with D maybe TRBD1 (5 bases). Trimming pared 6 bases from V and 8 bases from J, leaving 22 bases between. This CDR3 comprises 15 residues. In germline, CDR1 is DFQATT, CDR2 SNEGSKA (reference sequence). CDR3 in DNA: TGCAGTGCGCTACCGAGGCAGGGCGAAAAGGAAAAACTGTTTTTT. Its protein is CSALPRQGEKEKLFF.

This clonotype showed up many times. This chain joins TRBV28 and TRBJ1-3; TRBD1 matches at 8 bases. This CDR3 comprises 14 residues. CDR1 is MDHEN and CDR2 is SYDVKM in the germline V gene. After removal of 3 bases from V and 5 bases from J, the junction contained 3 bases not matched to a gene. The CDR3 reads CASSFRGQRNTIYF. The CDR3 bases are TGTGCCAGCAGTTTCAGGGGGCAGAGAAACACCATATATTTT.

This clonotype was detected ten times or more. The V call is TRBV5-5, the J call TRBJ2-7; D remains unclear. CDR3 length equals 15 residues. Between the trimmed V and J ends, which lost 2 bases and 5 bases, there was a span of 17 bases. The germline V gene encodes CDR1 SGHKS and CDR2 YYEKEE (reference sequence). For the CDR3, the DNA is TGTGCCAGCAGCTTCGTACCAGCGAATTATAACGAGCAGTACTTC. This codes for CASSFVPANYNEQYF.

This clonotype was detected ten times or more. The CDR3 is CASSVTPRGTDTQYF. The CDR3 region has the DNA TGTGCCAGCAGCGTGACCCCACGGGGGACAGATACGCAGTATTTT. The J gene is TRBJ2-3, the V gene TRBV13, with D maybe TRBD2 (6 bases). The germline V gene encodes CDR1 PRHDT and CDR2 FYEKMQ (reference sequence). The CDR3 is 15 amino acids. V shed 5 bases and J shed 3 bases, with 15 bases lying between them.

This clonotype was counted ten times or more. The rearrangement uses TRBV5-6 and TRBJ1-2; weak D call: TRBD1 (5 bases). This CDR3 region has 15 residues. V was clipped by 9 bases and J by 4 bases, with 22 bases between them. Looked up from germline, CDR1 is SGHDT and CDR2 is YYEEEE. CDR3 residues: CATTSLGQGAYGYTF. The CDR3 nucleotides read TGTGCCACCACTAGCTTAGGGCAAGGGGCCTATGGCTACACCTTC.

The chain joins TRBV5-1 to TRBJ2-5; the D gene could be TRBD1 or TRBD2 (5 bases each). Trimming left V 1 base short and J 3 bases short, with 10 bases between. Germline CDR1 is SGHRS and CDR2 is YFSETQ. This CDR3 contains 14 residues. CDR3 in amino acids: CASSLLRGEETQYF. In nucleotides, the CDR3 is TGCGCCAGCAGCTTGTTACGGGGCGAAGAGACCCAGTACTTC.

This clonotype was picked up many times. This chain links TRBV29-1 with TRBJ1-2, with 8 bases aligning to TRBD1. V lost 5 bases to trimming and J lost 1 base; unmatched junction nucleotides: 6. This CDR3 spans 14 amino acids. Germline CDR1 SQVTM, CDR2 ANQGSEA. The CDR3 is CSVPGQGVNYGYTF. CDR3 in DNA: TGCAGCGTTCCCGGACAGGGTGTTAACTATGGCTACACCTTC.

This clonotype was counted at least ten times. V and J are TRBV11-1 and TRBJ2-1, with TRBD1 matching 10 bases. The CDR3 totals 16 residues. Per the germline V gene, CDR1 is SGHAT and CDR2 is FQDESV (reference sequence). The ends lost 1 base at V and 9 bases at J; junction bases unmatched: 9. CDR3 in DNA: TGTGCCAGCAGCTTAGTAGGGACAGGGGTCCGAAGTGAGCAGTTCTTC. It specifies CASSLVGTGVRSEQFF.

There are many counts of this clonotype. The chain combines TRBV28 with TRBJ2-3; 14 nucleotides line up with TRBD2. The CDR3 extends over 20 amino acids. V lost 6 bases to trimming and J lost 1 base; unmatched junction nucleotides: 15. Germline V lookup: CDR1 MDHEN, CDR2 SYDVKM. CDR3 amino acids: CASRSRPGTSGGRGTDTQYF. Written as DNA, the CDR3 is TGTGCCAGCAGAAGCCGCCCGGGGACTAGCGGGGGCAGAGGCACAGATACGCAGTATTTT.

This clonotype was observed many times. The chain combines TRBV5-1 with TRBJ2-1, with 9 positions matching TRBD2. Looked up from germline, CDR1 is SGHRS and CDR2 is YFSETQ. Trimming cost V 0 bases and J 4 bases; bases outside gene matches: 5. The CDR3 runs 16 residues. CDR3: CASSLGASGTYNEQFF. CDR3 in DNA: TGCGCCAGCAGCTTGGGGGCTAGCGGGACATACAATGAGCAGTTCTTC.

This clonotype was detected ten times or more. The chain uses TRBV3-1 and TRBJ1-5; D may be TRBD1 (6 bases). Germline assignment: CDR1 LGHDT and CDR2 YNNKEL (reference sequence). This CDR3 has 15 amino acids. The V end lost 0 bases, the J end lost 7 bases, and 13 bases lay between the germline ends. The CDR3, as DNA: TGTGCCAGCAGCCAAGAATCGGGGGGCGGCCAGCCCCAGCATTTT. It is translated as CASSQESGGGQPQHF.

The chain has TRBV12-3 or TRBV12-4 and TRBJ2-7, with 7 bases that match TRBD1. V lost 3 bases, J lost 0 bases, and 2 bases stayed unmatched. The CDR3 loop spans 14 amino acids. CDR3 protein: CASSFRDSSYEQYF. In DNA, the CDR3 is TGTGCCAGCAGTTTCCGGGACAGCTCCTACGAGCAGTACTTC.

V and J are TRBV6-2 or TRBV6-3 and TRBJ1-5; D is ambiguous. This CDR3 region has 14 residues. The germline V and J ends were trimmed by 2 bases and 7 bases, with 12 bases remaining between them. Germline CDR1 reads MNHEY; CDR2 reads SVGEGT. Written as DNA, the CDR3 is TGTGCCAGCAGTTACAATTGGCTTGAGCAGCCCCAGCATTTT. It codes for CASSYNWLEQPQHF.

This clonotype was found many times. The V gene is TRBV2, the J gene TRBJ2-3; D ambiguous. Trimming took off 3 bases at V and 6 bases at J, with 10 bases between the two ends. Per germline, CDR1 SNHLY and CDR2 FYNNEI. The CDR3 spans 13 residues. The CDR3 nucleotides are TGTGCCAGCAGTGACTTAGGCCATGATACGCAGTATTTT. Translating it yields CASSDLGHDTQYF.

There are many counts of this clonotype. The genes are TRBV2 and TRBJ2-3; D is unclear. V lost 4 bases and J 2 bases, leaving 4 bases between the germline ends. From germline, CDR1 is SNHLY and CDR2 FYNNEI. The length of the CDR3 is 12 residues. This chain's CDR3 is CASSVTTDTQYF. For the CDR3, the DNA is TGTGCCAGCAGTGTGACCACAGATACGCAGTATTTT. Drawing the rest from reference TRBV2 and TRBJ2-3, the complete variable domain is EPEVTQTPSHQVTQMGQEVILRCVPISNHLYFYWYRQILGQKVEFLVSFYNNEISEKSEIFDDQFSVERPDGSNFTLKIRSTKLEDSAMYFCASSVTTDTQYFGPGTRLTVL.

The chain joins TRBV3-1 to TRBJ2-6, with 7 bases identical to TRBD1. Germline loops: CDR1 LGHDT, CDR2 YNNKEL (reference sequence). The CDR3 contains 19 residues. V was clipped by 10 bases and J by 1 base; unmatched bases: 19. CDR3 loop: CAICPFTGTVSSGANVLTF. Written as DNA, the CDR3 is TGTGCCATCTGCCCTTTCACCGGGACAGTATCTTCTGGGGCCAACGTCCTGACTTTC.

This clonotype was seen a single time. The genes are TRBV7-3 and TRBJ2-1; 9 bases line up with TRBD1. Germline CDR1 and CDR2: SGHTA and FQGTGA. Trimming cost V 5 bases and J 7 bases; bases outside gene matches: 9. The CDR3 sequence is 15 residues long. The CDR3 loop reads CASSAGTGTGNEQFF. The DNA of the CDR3 is TGTGCCAGCAGCGCCGGGACAGGGACGGGTAATGAGCAGTTCTTC.

This clonotype was counted many times. The chain employs TRBV7-2 and TRBJ2-3, with a tentative D call TRBD2 (7 bases). The V gene lost 2 bases and the J gene lost 1 base, with 13 bases spanning the gap. This CDR3 comprises 16 residues. Germline loops: CDR1 SGHTA, CDR2 FQGNSA. In DNA, the CDR3 is TGTGCCAGCAGCTTATGGGGGGGCGGGGGCACAGATACGCAGTATTTT. Translation gives CASSLWGGGGTDTQYF.

The table lists this clonotype with many counts. The chain carries TRBV15 and TRBJ2-3; D is ambiguous. V lost 0 bases to trimming and J lost 1 base, with 14 bases between them. The CDR3 consists of 17 residues. Germline V gene sequence: CDR1 LNHNV, CDR2 YYDKDF (reference sequence). The CDR3 nucleotides are TGTGCCACCAGCAGAGATCAGGCTGGTCGAGGCACAGATACGCAGTATTTT. Translating it yields CATSRDQAGRGTDTQYF. The variable domain in full, completed from reference TRBV15 and TRBJ2-3, reads DAMVIQNPRYQVTQFGKPVTLSCSQTLNHNVMYWYQQKSSQAPKLLFHYYDKDFNNEADTPDNFQSRRPNTSFCFLDIRSPGLGDTAMYLCATSRDQAGRGTDTQYFGPGTRLTVL.

This clonotype was seen many times. The chain carries TRBV12-3 or TRBV12-4 and TRBJ1-5; TRBD1 might be the D (6 bases). The CDR3 spans 16 residues. Trimming removed 4 bases from V and 0 bases from J, with 13 bases in between. The CDR3 loop reads CASSSDRPYSNQPQHF. The CDR3 coding sequence is TGTGCCAGCAGTTCCGACAGGCCCTATAGCAATCAGCCCCAGCATTTT.

This CDR3 is CASSSPSASGRPYNEQFF. In DNA, the CDR3 is TGTGCCAGCAGTTCCCCTAGCGCTAGCGGGAGGCCCTACAATGAGCAGTTCTTC. V is TRBV28 and J is TRBJ2-1; 11 positions match TRBD2. CDR3 length: 18 amino acids. From germline, CDR1 is MDHEN and CDR2 SYDVKM. V lost 4 bases, J lost 2 bases, and 10 bases stayed unmatched.

Of note for this clonotype: An end of the junction differs from the germline gene, which may be a read error. J is TRBJ2-7 and V is TRBV12-3 or TRBV12-4, with D tentatively TRBD2 (6 bases). This CDR3 contains 15 residues. The CDR3 region has the DNA TGTACCAGCAGTGGGGAGACTAGATCGGCCTACGAGCAGTACTTC. Its translation: CTSSGETRSAYEQYF.

This clonotype was seen many times. The J gene is TRBJ1-1, the V gene TRBV12-3 or TRBV12-4; D is unresolved. The CDR3 is 14 amino acids. Trimming removed 5 bases at V and 0 bases at J, with 10 bases between. In DNA form, the CDR3 reads TGTGCCAGCAGTCCGACAAATATGAACACTGAAGCTTTCTTT. Translation gives CASSPTNMNTEAFF.